This T cell receptor (beta chain) comes out of a study of cytomegalovirus exposure and HLA in healthy donors. Findings and limits, study-wide: Versus the approximately 700-donor mean, an Asian-associated ancestry cluster reportedly showed fewer N-insertions in a later analysis.

The CDR3 loop spans 15 amino acids. Germline V gene data show CDR1 as SNHLY and CDR2 as FYNNEI. About this clone: The target antigen is unknown. One junction end does not reproduce the germline sequence, and a read error may be involved.

With 60 Vbeta and 13 Jbeta primers, the PCR was carried out. Produced via immunoSEQ multiplex PCR; TCRdb's table is partial and in-frame only. In the table there are approximately 140,000 clones, roughly 79% of which are singletons. This receptor was taken from a woman aged 40 to 50 in good health and CMV-seronegative. Sequencing was carried out using PBMCs. The chain is built from TRBV2 and TRBJ2-4; D is perhaps TRBD2 (6 bases). CDR3: CASSDLGGAKNSQYF. CDR3 nucleotide sequence: TGTGCCAGCAGTGACTTGGGGGGAGCCAAAAACAGTCAGTACTTC. The variable domain in full, with the rest retrieved from reference TRBV2 and TRBJ2-4, is EPEVTQTPSHQVTQMGQEVILRCVPISNHLYFYWYRQILGQKVEFLVSFYNNEISEKSEIFDDQFSVERPDGSNFTLKIRSTKLEDSAMYFCASSDLGGAKNSQYFGAGTRLSVL.